This T cell receptor beta chain was recovered during a study of T cell responses to AZD1222 COVID-19 vaccine. Whole-study results and caveats: Spike-spanning, vaccine-associated CD4 TCRs were dominant at 160-218 and 743-854. Possibly, clonal diversity was underestimated; donors were largely white British and included more females. Reportedly, nearly half of unique spike TCRs recognized epitopes outside B.1.351/B.1.1.7 mutations. Sampling that yielded the repertoires occurred only after the peak T cell response.

Profiling relied on immunoSEQ multiplex PCR, and the TCRdb table lists in-frame clones only, not all of them. The sample lists 150,000 or so clones, roughly nine tenths seen once, with around 1.4% in the top ten. Turning to this clone: Its specificity is not known.

In germline, CDR1 is SEHNR, CDR2 FQNEAQ (reference sequence). V was cut by 1 base and J by 8 bases, with 12 bases left in between. The CDR3 extends over 14 amino acids. Sequenced material: peripheral blood, taken on day 0 of AZD1222 vaccination. This rearrangement joins TRBV7-9 to TRBJ2-1, with D hard to call. The receptor's source is an adult in good health. The CDR3 loop reads CASSLGARADEQFF. CDR3 nucleotide sequence: TGTGCCAGCAGCTTAGGGGCCCGTGCGGATGAGCAGTTCTTC.